This is a list of T cell receptor beta chains from one sample in a study of shared clonotypes between healthy human individuals. This table comes from immunoSEQ multiplex PCR, and its TCRdb copy is limited to in-frame clones, with some not included. The sample carries fewer than 1.6 million clones, just under 99% recorded once. Sequencing was performed on naive CD4+ T cells sorted from blood. The receptors shown here come from a man aged 25 to 45 in good health. The CDR3 runs from the conserved cysteine through the conserved F or W. Each record gives: V gene, D gene, CDR3 length, J gene, clone size, CDR3 DNA, CDR3 protein. A D gene is named only where the DNA matches it firmly. Clone size is shown for a subset of rows, as once, few, many or a class of expanded clone.

v_gene: TRBV23-1
d_gene: NA
len: 15
j_gene: TRBJ2-7
abundance: NA
CDR3nt: TGCGCCAGCAGTAACCGGGACGGAAATTCGTACGAGCAGTACTTC
CDR3aa: CASSNRDGNSYEQYF

v_gene: TRBV4-1
d_gene: NA
len: 16
j_gene: TRBJ2-1
abundance: once
CDR3nt: TGCGCCAGCAGCCAAGTGGCATGGGCGGAGAGGTATGAGCAGTTCTTC
CDR3aa: CASSQVAWAERYEQFF

v_gene: TRBV19
d_gene: NA
len: 14
j_gene: TRBJ2-7
abundance: NA
CDR3nt: TGTGCCAGTAGTCGGGAGACCCATAGGGGCGAGCAGTACTTC
CDR3aa: CASSRETHRGEQYF

v_gene: TRBV4-2
d_gene: TRBD2
len: 19
j_gene: TRBJ2-7
abundance: NA
CDR3nt: TGTGCCAGCAGCCTCTCCGGGACTAGCGGGAGGCTTAGCCCCTACGAGCAGTACTTC
CDR3aa: CASSLSGTSGRLSPYEQYF

v_gene: TRBV2
d_gene: TRBD1
len: 14
j_gene: TRBJ1-5
abundance: NA
CDR3nt: TGTGCCAGCACCCCGGGACAGGGAAAACAGCCCCAGCATTTT
CDR3aa: CASTPGQGKQPQHF

v_gene: TRBV20-1
d_gene: NA
len: 11
j_gene: TRBJ2-7
abundance: NA
CDR3nt: TGCAGTGCCAGAAGGGACAACGAGCAGTACTTC
CDR3aa: CSARRDNEQYF

v_gene: TRBV5-1
d_gene: TRBD1
len: 16
j_gene: TRBJ1-4
abundance: NA
CDR3nt: TGCGCCAGCAGGCCAGGGACAGGGGCTCCTAATGAAAAACTGTTTTTT
CDR3aa: CASRPGTGAPNEKLFF

v_gene: TRBV5-1
d_gene: TRBD2
len: 16
j_gene: TRBJ2-3
abundance: NA
CDR3nt: TGCGCCAGTAGACTAGCGGGAGCGATTAGCACAGATACGCAGTATTTT
CDR3aa: CASRLAGAISTDTQYF

v_gene: TRBV6-5
d_gene: NA
len: 15
j_gene: TRBJ2-7
abundance: NA
CDR3nt: TGTGCCAGCAGTTATAGCGGCCCTACCTCCTACGAGCAGTACTTC
CDR3aa: CASSYSGPTSYEQYF

v_gene: TRBV2
d_gene: TRBD1
len: 14
j_gene: TRBJ2-5
abundance: NA
CDR3nt: TGTGCCAGCGCAAAGGACAGGGCCGCAGAGACCCAGTACTTC
CDR3aa: CASAKDRAAETQYF

v_gene: TRBV30
d_gene: NA
len: 13
j_gene: TRBJ1-2
abundance: NA
CDR3nt: TGTGCCTGGACTCGGGCGGGGAGGGATGGCTACACCTTC
CDR3aa: CAWTRAGRDGYTF

v_gene: TRBV5-1
d_gene: NA
len: 15
j_gene: TRBJ1-5
abundance: NA
CDR3nt: TGCGCCAGCAGCTTGGAGGGGAGCGGCAATCAGCCCCAGCATTTT
CDR3aa: CASSLEGSGNQPQHF

v_gene: TRBV19
d_gene: TRBD1
len: 16
j_gene: TRBJ2-1
abundance: NA
CDR3nt: TGTGCCAGTAGGTTGACAGGGGGCGCAGGGGTCGGTGAGCAGTTCTTC
CDR3aa: CASRLTGGAGVGEQFF

v_gene: TRBV5-4
d_gene: TRBD1
len: 15
j_gene: TRBJ1-3
abundance: once
CDR3nt: TGTGCCAGCAGTGGGGGACAGGGGGCAGGAAACACCATATATTTT
CDR3aa: CASSGGQGAGNTIYF

v_gene: TRBV6-4
d_gene: NA
len: 19
j_gene: TRBJ2-5
abundance: NA
CDR3nt: TGTGCCAGCAGTGATCCCAACTACACAGCCAAAAACCCCCAAGAGACCCAGTACTTC
CDR3aa: CASSDPNYTAKNPQETQYF

v_gene: TRBV2
d_gene: NA
len: 12
j_gene: TRBJ1-1
abundance: NA
CDR3nt: TGTGCCAGCAGTGTACAGGGCCCTGAAGCTTTCTTT
CDR3aa: CASSVQGPEAFF

v_gene: TRBV9
d_gene: NA
len: 13
j_gene: TRBJ2-5
abundance: NA
CDR3nt: TGTGCCAGCAGCGGATCGGGGCAAGAGACCCAGTACTTC
CDR3aa: CASSGSGQETQYF

v_gene: TRBV15
d_gene: NA
len: 13
j_gene: TRBJ1-2
abundance: NA
CDR3nt: TGTGCCACCAGCAGAGATTCGGTTGTTGGCTACACCTTC
CDR3aa: CATSRDSVVGYTF

v_gene: TRBV5-4
d_gene: NA
len: 18
j_gene: TRBJ2-3
abundance: NA
CDR3nt: TGTGCCAGCAGCTTGGTACTGGGACGCGGCGGGAGCACAGATACGCAGTATTTT
CDR3aa: CASSLVLGRGGSTDTQYF

v_gene: TRBV5-5
d_gene: NA
len: 12
j_gene: TRBJ2-7
abundance: NA
CDR3nt: TGTGCCAGCAGCTTGCTGAGTTTCGAGCAGTACTTC
CDR3aa: CASSLLSFEQYF

v_gene: TRBV19
d_gene: TRBD2
len: 15
j_gene: TRBJ2-1
abundance: NA
CDR3nt: TGTGCCAGTAGTATGGGAGGGGCTACCTTCGATGAGCAGTTCTTC
CDR3aa: CASSMGGATFDEQFF

v_gene: TRBV10-2
d_gene: TRBD2
len: 15
j_gene: TRBJ2-3
abundance: NA
CDR3nt: TGCGCCAGCAGAGGGACTAGCGGGCGCACAGATACGCAGTATTTT
CDR3aa: CASRGTSGRTDTQYF

v_gene: TRBV18
d_gene: TRBD1
len: 19
j_gene: TRBJ2-3
abundance: NA
CDR3nt: TGTGCCAGCTCGCACAACAGGGGTGGTTCACACTGGGCCACAGATACGCAGTATTTT
CDR3aa: CASSHNRGGSHWATDTQYF

v_gene: TRBV18
d_gene: TRBD1
len: 14
j_gene: TRBJ2-1
abundance: NA
CDR3nt: TGTGCCAGCTCACTGGGACAGGCCAACAATGAGCAGTTCTTC
CDR3aa: CASSLGQANNEQFF

v_gene: TRBV6-5
d_gene: NA
len: 15
j_gene: TRBJ1-3
abundance: NA
CDR3nt: TGTGCCAGCAGTTACGACCGAAATCCTGGAAACACCATATATTTT
CDR3aa: CASSYDRNPGNTIYF

v_gene: TRBV4-1
d_gene: NA
len: 15
j_gene: TRBJ1-2
abundance: NA
CDR3nt: TGCGCCAGCAGCCAAGAGCGTTATTTAGGGGGTGGCTACACCTTC
CDR3aa: CASSQERYLGGGYTF

v_gene: TRBV28
d_gene: NA
len: 15
j_gene: TRBJ2-1
abundance: NA
CDR3nt: TGTGCCAGCAGCCCGGGGCGCAGCTCCTACAATGAGCAGTTCTTC
CDR3aa: CASSPGRSSYNEQFF

v_gene: TRBV5-1
d_gene: NA
len: 15
j_gene: TRBJ2-7
abundance: NA
CDR3nt: TGCGCCAGCAGCTTAGGACATTCGAGCTCCTACGAGCAGTACTTC
CDR3aa: CASSLGHSSSYEQYF

v_gene: TRBV5-1
d_gene: TRBD1
len: 15
j_gene: TRBJ1-2
abundance: NA
CDR3nt: TGCGCCAGCAGCTCCGGCCAGGGGGCCAGGGCGGGCTACACCTTC
CDR3aa: CASSSGQGARAGYTF

v_gene: TRBV6-6
d_gene: TRBD1
len: 12
j_gene: TRBJ1-5
abundance: once
CDR3nt: TGTGCCAGCAGTCTGACAGGGTTTCCCCAGCATTTT
CDR3aa: CASSLTGFPQHF

v_gene: TRBV6-1
d_gene: NA
len: 14
j_gene: TRBJ1-1
abundance: NA
CDR3nt: TGTGCCAGCCCCCCCCTCAGACCGAACACTGAAGCTTTCTTT
CDR3aa: CASPPLRPNTEAFF

v_gene: TRBV2
d_gene: TRBD1
len: 15
j_gene: TRBJ1-2
abundance: NA
CDR3nt: TGTGCCAGCAGTCATATACAGGGGGCGAGGGGCGGCTACACCTTC
CDR3aa: CASSHIQGARGGYTF